These 12 T cell receptor beta chains were all obtained from the same sample, sequenced in a study of cytomegalovirus exposure and HLA in healthy donors. The primer mix had 60 Vbeta and 13 Jbeta primers. Some clones are missing from TCRdb's copy, which holds only in-frame ones; the method was immunoSEQ multiplex PCR. The repertoire holds approximately 130,000 clones, 65% to 90% seen once, with about 2% in the top ten. The sample comprised PBMCs. These receptors all stem from a woman in her thirties or forties in good health and CMV-seronegative.

The chain couples TRBV7-2 to TRBJ2-3; TRBD2 might be the D (5 bases). V dropped 1 base and J dropped 0 bases, with 11 bases sitting between them. Germline values: CDR1 SGHTA, CDR2 FQGNSA. CDR3 length equals 16 residues. Here the CDR3 reads CASSLGQQRSTDTQYF. The DNA for the CDR3 is TGTGCCAGCAGCTTAGGTCAGCAGCGGAGCACAGATACGCAGTATTTT.

CDR3 in DNA: TGCGCCAGCAGCCAAGAACGCAGGGGGACCTACGAGCAGTACTTC. This translates into CASSQERRGTYEQYF. V and J are TRBV4-3 and TRBJ2-7; 7 bases are shared with TRBD1. The CDR3 contains 15 residues. Germline V gene data show CDR1 as LGHNA and CDR2 as YSLEER. Trimming took 0 bases from V and 2 from J; bases not matched to a gene: 4.

This clone was seen only once. The rearrangement links TRBV30 to TRBJ1-4, with D possibly TRBD1 on 5 matching bases. V dropped 2 bases and J dropped 8 bases, with 18 bases sitting between them. Germline CDR1 GTSNPN, CDR2 SVGIG (reference sequence). CDR3 length: 15 residues. The chain's CDR3 is CAWSQGPGFWEKLFF. CDR3 DNA sequence: TGTGCCTGGAGTCAGGGTCCTGGCTTCTGGGAAAAACTGTTTTTT. The full variable domain, with the rest looked up from reference TRBV30 and TRBJ1-4, is SQTIHQWPATLVQPVGSPLSLECTVEGTSNPNLYWYRQAAGRGLQLLFYSVGIGQISSEVPQNLSASRPQDRQFILSSKKLLLSDSGFYLCAWSQGPGFWEKLFFGSGTQLSVL.

This clone appeared a few times. The J gene is TRBJ1-1, the V gene TRBV30, with D maybe TRBD1 (5 bases). This CDR3 contains 15 residues. CDR1 GTSNPN and CDR2 SVGIG come from the germline V gene (reference sequence). V was pared by 6 bases and J by 3 bases, with 20 bases between. The CDR3 sequence is CACINRRGWDTEAFF. The CDR3 coding sequence is TGTGCCTGCATTAATCGGAGGGGCTGGGACACTGAAGCTTTCTTT.

The rearrangement uses TRBV2 and TRBJ1-2; possibly TRBD1 for D (5 bases). The germline gives CDR1 SNHLY, CDR2 FYNNEI. The CDR3 has 10 residues. Between the trimmed V and J ends, which lost 7 bases and 7 bases, there was a span of 7 bases. CDR3 sequence reads: CASIRGGYTF. The DNA of the CDR3 is TGTGCCAGCATAAGGGGTGGCTACACCTTC.

The chain uses TRBV29-1 and TRBJ2-3; TRBD1 matches 7 bases. Germline V gene lookup returns CDR1 SQVTM and CDR2 ANQGSEA. Losses at the gene ends were 5 bases for V and 5 bases for J; bases not matched to a gene: 1. CDR3 length equals 11 residues. This chain's CDR3 is CSVRQGDTQYF. For the CDR3, the DNA is TGCAGCGTTCGACAGGGAGATACGCAGTATTTT.

The rearrangement uses TRBV4-1 and TRBJ1-4; D gene ambiguous. V was pared by 0 bases and J by 4 bases, with 6 bases between. The CDR3 length is 14 residues. Germline V gene lookup returns CDR1 MGHRA and CDR2 YSYEKL. CDR3 in amino acids: CASSQDPLNEKLFF. Here the CDR3 DNA reads TGCGCCAGCAGCCAAGACCCCCTTAATGAAAAACTGTTTTTT.

The chain has TRBV6-5 and TRBJ2-1; possibly TRBD2 for D (5 bases). This CDR3 contains 13 residues. Looked up from germline, CDR1 is MNHEY and CDR2 is SVGAGI. V lost 6 bases and J 8 bases, leaving 14 bases between the germline ends. The CDR3 DNA reads as TGTGCCAGCAGCCGGGGAATGAGCGATGAGCAGTTCTTC. This sequence encodes CASSRGMSDEQFF.

This clone was observed once. The CDR3 loop is CASSWGQKGAGEAFF. As DNA, the CDR3 is TGTGCCAGCAGCTGGGGACAGAAGGGGGCGGGTGAAGCTTTCTTT. This chain links TRBV5-4 with TRBJ1-1, with 7 bases identical to TRBD1. CDR1 is SGHNT and CDR2 is YYREEE in the germline V gene (reference sequence). The CDR3 runs 15 residues. With 3 bases clipped from V and 7 bases from J, the junction kept 12 bases outside the gene matches. The entire variable domain, with the rest obtained from reference TRBV5-4 and TRBJ1-1, is as follows: ETGVTQSPTHLIKTRGQQVTLRCSSQSGHNTVSWYQQALGQGPQFIFQYYREEENGRGNFPPRFSGLQFPNYSSELNVNALELDDSALYLCASSWGQKGAGEAFFGQGTRLTVV.

The chain couples TRBV7-9 to TRBJ2-5, with 13 bases fitting TRBD2. Unmatched junction bases numbered 1, after V lost 1 base and J lost 5 bases. This CDR3 contains 15 residues. Per germline, CDR1 SEHNR and CDR2 FQNEAQ (reference sequence). The CDR3 DNA sequence: TGTGCCAGCAGCTTAGGGACTAGCGGGAGCGAGACCCAGTACTTC. Its translation: CASSLGTSGSETQYF.

The J gene is TRBJ2-5, the V gene TRBV6-6; TRBD1 is a possible D gene (5 bases). V lost 11 bases and J 4 bases, leaving 20 bases between the germline ends. CDR1 and CDR2 from the germline V gene are MNHNY and SVGAGI (reference sequence). This CDR3 region has 14 residues. CDR3 amino acids: CAGGLGAKGETQYF. CDR3 sequence (DNA): TGTGCCGGCGGTCTAGGGGCAAAGGGAGAGACCCAGTACTTC.

The chain recombines TRBV11-3 with TRBJ1-1, with D uncertain. This CDR3 spans 14 amino acids. Germline V gene sequence: CDR1 SGHNT, CDR2 YENEEA. Trimming took 2 bases from V and 6 from J, leaving 13 bases between them. As DNA, the CDR3 is TGTGCCAGCAGCTTATCCGGGGTTTCCCCTGAAGCTTTCTTT. Its translation: CASSLSGVSPEAFF.